A selection of T cell receptor beta chains follows, all from one sample in a study of spatial heterogeneity in lung cancer. TCRdb passed the 5' RACE reads through MiXCR, listing each CDR3 protein once. Among fewer than 100,000 distinct CDR3 sequences listed, roughly a fifth were seen once. The sample consisted of PBMCs, taken at follow-up. All receptors come from a male donor with early-stage non-small cell lung cancer. Both conserved end residues are part of each CDR3. Fields, in order: J gene, clone size, D gene, V gene, CDR3 protein, CDR3 DNA. The D gene is left open where the match is weak. A row's size may be missing; if present it is once, few, many or a size class.

J: TRBJ2-1; size: .; D: .; V: TRBV15; CDR3: CATGGFLLPSEQFF; DNA: TGTGCCACCGGCGGGTTTCTTTTGCCCAGTGAGCAGTTCTTC
J: TRBJ2-3; size: few; D: .; V: TRBV29-1; CDR3: CSVEDRGSRPVDTQYF; DNA: TGCAGCGTTGAAGATCGCGGCAGCCGCCCAGTGGATACGCAGTATTTT
J: TRBJ1-2; size: few; D: .; V: TRBV20-1; CDR3: CSAIDGDDPYGYTF; DNA: TGCAGTGCTATAGATGGGGACGACCCCTATGGCTACACCTTC
J: TRBJ2-2; size: many; D: .; V: TRBV7-2; CDR3: CASSLGPGRTGELFF; DNA: TGTGCCAGCAGCTTAGGCCCAGGGCGGACCGGGGAGCTGTTTTTT
J: TRBJ2-1; size: .; D: .; V: TRBV5-1; CDR3: CASSLGPGDGVEQFF; DNA: TGCGCCAGCAGCTTGGGCCCCGGTGACGGTGTTGAGCAGTTCTTC
J: TRBJ2-5; size: few; D: .; V: TRBV6-5; CDR3: CASSPAGPQETQYF; DNA: TGTGCCAGCAGTCCGGCGGGTCCCCAAGAGACCCAGTACTTC
J: TRBJ1-1; size: few; D: .; V: TRBV15; CDR3: CATSRDRSSGVNTEAFF; DNA: TGTGCCACCAGCAGAGATAGGTCGTCAGGGGTTAACACTGAAGCTTTCTTT
J: TRBJ1-6; size: .; D: TRBD1; V: TRBV7-2; CDR3: CASSLLGQSSYNSPLHF; DNA: TGTGCCAGCAGCTTATTGGGACAGAGCTCCTATAATTCACCCCTCCACTTT
J: TRBJ2-2; size: .; D: .; V: TRBV19; CDR3: CASSINPTGELFF; DNA: TGTGCCAGTAGTATTAACCCCACCGGGGAGCTGTTTTTT
J: TRBJ2-2; size: .; D: TRBD1; V: TRBV20-1; CDR3: CSAVNPDRMDTGELFF; DNA: TGCAGTGCGGTAAATCCGGACAGGATGGACACCGGGGAGCTGTTTTTT
J: TRBJ2-1; size: .; D: .; V: TRBV11-3; CDR3: CASSLEEGVNEQFF; DNA: TGTGCCAGCAGCTTAGAGGAGGGGGTCAATGAGCAGTTCTTC
J: TRBJ2-5; size: .; D: .; V: TRBV21-1; CDR3: CASSKVAPPRRTSGRKETQYF; DNA: TGTGCCAGCAGCAAAGTGGCCCCCCCCCGAAGGACTAGCGGGAGAAAAGAGACCCAGTACTTC
J: TRBJ1-1; size: .; D: .; V: TRBV12-3/TRBV12-4; CDR3: CASSFQGLGTEAFF; DNA: TGTGCCAGCAGTTTTCAGGGGCTGGGCACTGAAGCTTTCTTT
J: TRBJ1-2; size: few; D: .; V: TRBV4-1; CDR3: CASSFRQVQNGYTF; DNA: TGCGCCAGCAGCTTTCGACAGGTTCAGAATGGCTACACCTTC